Presented here are 9 T cell receptor beta chains from one specimen sequenced in a study of blood T cell repertoires in COVID-19 (TCRdb year 2020). Receptor libraries were prepared by the immunoSEQ multiplex PCR assay. In its TCRdb copy, this immuneACCESS table keeps in-frame sequences only and misses some clones. Where compared with another copy, unresolved V genes explain less than half of these, and the others have no known cause. This sample lists some 120,000 clones; roughly four fifths were detected once. The ten largest clones represent over 10% of the sample. The sample comprised peripheral blood. The receptors were gathered from a human donor in a cohort sampled during active COVID-19.

This clone has more than one count but fewer than ten. The V and J genes are TRBV7-8 and TRBJ2-5; the match to TRBD1 covers 11 bases. Germline lookup yields CDR1 SGHVS and CDR2 FQNEAQ. The CDR3 covers 14 residues. V lost 5 bases to trimming and J lost 8 bases; unmatched junction nucleotides: 7. This chain's CDR3 is CASSPLGQGVTQYF. The CDR3 DNA is TGTGCCAGCAGCCCCTTGGGACAGGGGGTCACCCAGTACTTC.

CDR3 in DNA: TGTGCCAGCAGCGTAGTCCCGGGACATGGGTCACCCCTCCACTTT. Its protein product is CASSVVPGHGSPLHF. The gene calls are TRBV9 and TRBJ1-6; possible D gene TRBD1, 6 bases. Trimming left V 0 bases short and J 10 bases short, with 14 bases between. CDR3 length equals 15 residues. CDR1 and CDR2 from the germline V gene are SGDLS and YYNGEE. The whole variable domain, remainder taken from reference TRBV9 and TRBJ1-6, is DSGVTQTPKHLITATGQRVTLRCSPRSGDLSVYWYQQSLDQGLQFLIQYYNGEERAKGNILERFSAQQFPDLHSELNLSSLELGDSALYFCASSVVPGHGSPLHFGNGTRLTVT.

This chain joins TRBV19 and TRBJ1-1; possible D gene TRBD1, 6 bases. CDR3 length equals 15 residues. Trimming took off 4 bases at V and 1 base at J, with 13 bases between the two ends. CDR1 is LNHDA, CDR2 SQIVND, per germline (reference sequence). CDR3 sequence: CASSKHRDANTEAFF. CDR3 coding DNA: TGTGCCAGTAGTAAACACAGGGACGCGAACACTGAAGCTTTCTTT.

This clone was picked up one time. The chain is built from TRBV3-1 (or the pseudogene TRBV3-2) and TRBJ2-2; D call uncertain. The CDR3 has 16 residues. Germline loops: CDR1 LGHDT, CDR2 YNNKEL (reference sequence). V gave up 2 bases and J gave up 4 bases, with 14 bases separating them. CDR3 region: CASSQPLGSGTGELFF. The CDR3 DNA reads as TGTGCCAGCAGCCAACCACTCGGGTCGGGCACCGGGGAGCTGTTTTTT.

The rearrangement links TRBV7-6 to TRBJ1-1; TRBD1 aligns across 8 bases. With 1 base clipped from V and 4 bases from J, the junction kept 8 bases outside the gene matches. This CDR3 is 16 amino acids long. Germline V gene data show CDR1 as SGHVS and CDR2 as FNYEAQ. CDR3 loop: CASSLDTGGWATEAFF. The CDR3, as DNA: TGTGCCAGCAGCTTAGACACAGGGGGTTGGGCCACTGAAGCTTTCTTT.

This chain links TRBV29-1 with TRBJ1-4, with 9 bases lining up with TRBD1. CDR1 is SQVTM and CDR2 is ANQGSEA in the germline V gene. CDR3 length: 13 amino acids. Unmatched junction bases numbered 4, after V lost 7 bases and J lost 4 bases. CDR3 nucleotide sequence: TGCAGCGCCAGGACAGGGGATAATGAAAAACTGTTTTTT. Protein product: CSARTGDNEKLFF.

This clone has a single count. The chain has TRBV3-1 (or the pseudogene TRBV3-2) and TRBJ1-1; 11 nucleotides line up with TRBD1. The germline CDR1 and CDR2 sequences are LGHDT and YNNKEL (reference sequence). V lost 10 bases to trimming and J lost 5 bases; unmatched junction nucleotides: 6. The length of the CDR3 is 13 residues. The CDR3 nucleotides read TGTGCCATCAGGGGGGACAGGGGGACTGAAGCTTTCTTT. Translation gives CAIRGDRGTEAFF.

V gene TRBV5-1 combines with J gene TRBJ1-4, with 9 positions matching TRBD1. Germline assignment: CDR1 SGHRS and CDR2 YFSETQ. The CDR3 covers 14 residues. V shed 4 bases, J shed 4 bases, and the junction held 2 bases outside the gene matches. CDR3 in DNA: TGCGCCAGCAGCGGACAGGGGTTTAATGAAAAACTGTTTTTT. Amino acid sequence: CASSGQGFNEKLFF.

The chain combines TRBV29-1 with TRBJ2-5; D is possibly TRBD1 (5 bases). Germline loops: CDR1 SQVTM, CDR2 ANQGSEA. V lost 5 bases to trimming and J lost 5 bases, with 15 bases between them. This CDR3 is 13 amino acids long. CDR3 loop: CSVRVGPRETQYF. CDR3 coding DNA: TGCAGCGTTCGTGTGGGGCCGCGGGAGACCCAGTACTTC. The full variable domain, with the rest looked up from reference TRBV29-1 and TRBJ2-5, is SAVISQKPSRDICQRGTSLTIQCQVDSQVTMMFWYRQQPGQSLTLIATANQGSEATYESGFVIDKFPISRPNLTFSTLTVSNMSPEDSSIYLCSVRVGPRETQYFGPGTRLLVL.